The 15 T cell receptor beta chains in this list originate from one sample, sequenced in a study of human T cells and chemical hapten exposure. Time point of the sample: patch test 3, about 24 weeks after DPC sensitization. The treatment denotes: therapeutic diphenylcyclopropenone sensitization with weekly scalp DPC. One entry per CDR3 protein, called by TCRdb with MiXCR from the RACE reads. Found here are 150,000 to 200,000 distinct CDR3 sequences, about 30% of them singletons; the top ten hold roughly 2%. The specimen comprised whole blood, sampled in connection with sensitization to the hapten diphenylcyclopropenone (DPC). The receptor set was obtained from a woman between 18 and 29 years old with alopecia areata. Some clones in this sample may be carry-over from other donors' samples.

The V gene is TRBV7-2, the J gene TRBJ2-4, with 7 nucleotides matching TRBD1. The CDR3 length is 11 residues. Losses at the gene ends were 5 bases for V and 14 bases for J; bases not matched to a gene: 6. Germline loops: CDR1 SGHTA, CDR2 FQGNSA. The CDR3 here is CASSEPGQKYF. Here the CDR3 DNA reads TGTGCCAGCAGCGAACCGGGACAGAAGTACTTC.

This clonotype was recorded a few times. This chain links TRBV3-1 with TRBJ1-5, with D tentatively TRBD1 (5 bases). CDR1 is LGHDT, CDR2 YNNKEL, per germline (reference sequence). The CDR3 has 19 amino acids. With 3 bases removed from V and 0 bases from J, the gap between germline ends came to 21 bases. CDR3 loop: CASSHSIPGRQNSNQPQHF. Here the CDR3 DNA reads TGTGCCAGCAGCCACTCGATCCCAGGTCGACAGAATAGCAATCAGCCCCAGCATTTT.

There are many counts of this clonotype. The chain combines TRBV20-1 with TRBJ1-5; TRBD1 matches 7 bases. Unmatched junction bases numbered 8, after V lost 6 bases and J lost 3 bases. Germline V gene lookup returns CDR1 DFQATT and CDR2 SNEGSKA (reference sequence). The CDR3 is made up of 14 amino acids. The CDR3 is CSALGTEVNQPQHF. CDR3 in DNA: TGCAGTGCCCTTGGGACAGAGGTCAATCAGCCCCAGCATTTT.

This clonotype was counted only a few times. This sequence joins TRBV12-3 or TRBV12-4 and TRBJ1-1, with a weak D call TRBD1 (6 bases). The CDR3 length is 14 residues. Deletions cut 3 bases from V and 6 bases from J, with 14 bases between. CDR3 bases: TGTGCCAGCAGTTTTTGGGGGGCGGTCTCTGAAGCTTTCTTT. As protein: CASSFWGAVSEAFF.

This clonotype turned up a few times. The chain is built from TRBV6-5 and TRBJ1-4; possible D gene TRBD1, 6 bases. CDR3 length: 13 amino acids. Deletions cut 2 bases from V and 13 bases from J, with 14 bases between. CDR1 and CDR2 from the germline V gene are MNHEY and SVGAGI. CDR3 coding DNA: TGTGCCAGCAGTTACGGGGTACAGGGCCGACTGTTTTTT. Translation: CASSYGVQGRLFF.

The V call is TRBV12-3 or TRBV12-4, the J call TRBJ2-1; 9 bases are shared with TRBD2. V gave up 10 bases and J gave up 8 bases; unmatched junction bases: 9. The CDR3 loop spans 13 amino acids. The CDR3 sequence: CATAVAGVYEQFF. CDR3 nucleotides: TGTGCCACAGCGGTAGCGGGAGTTTATGAGCAGTTCTTC.

This clonotype appeared a few times. The rearrangement uses TRBV29-1 and TRBJ2-6; D ambiguous. The ends were cut back, 7 bases at V and 0 bases at J, with 7 bases in the middle. This CDR3 is built from 13 residues. Germline-derived CDR1 and CDR2 are SQVTM and ANQGSEA. CDR3 sequence: CSAAYSGANVLTF. The CDR3 DNA sequence: TGCAGCGCCGCCTACTCTGGGGCCAACGTCCTGACTTTC.

V gene TRBV29-1 combines with J gene TRBJ2-5; 11 nucleotides match TRBD2. V was pared by 4 bases and J by 4 bases, with 5 bases of the junction left unmatched. The CDR3 runs to 14 residues. From germline, CDR1 is SQVTM and CDR2 ANQGSEA. The CDR3 DNA is TGCAGCGTTGTTACTAGCGGGAGTTTAGAGACCCAGTACTTC. Amino acid sequence: CSVVTSGSLETQYF.

The chain joins TRBV7-9 to TRBJ2-7, with D possibly TRBD1 on 6 matching bases. This CDR3 comprises 14 residues. Germline CDR1 is SEHNR and CDR2 is FQNEAQ (reference sequence). With 4 bases removed from V and 3 bases from J, the gap between germline ends came to 13 bases. The CDR3 DNA is TGTGCCAGCAGCTCCGGGACAACGCACTACGAGCAGTACTTC. It is translated as CASSSGTTHYEQYF. Together with reference TRBV7-9 and TRBJ2-7, the CDR3 gives the full variable domain: DTGVSQNPRHKITKRGQNVTFRCDPISEHNRLYWYRQTLGQGPEFLTYFQNEAQLEKSRLLSDRFSAERPKGSFSTLEIQRTEQGDSAMYLCASSSGTTHYEQYFGPGTRLTVT.

The rearrangement links TRBV27 to TRBJ2-1; D gene uncertain. The germline V gene has CDR1 MNHEY and CDR2 SMNVEV (reference sequence). This CDR3 region has 13 residues. Trimming took off 5 bases at V and 3 bases at J, with 8 bases between the two ends. The CDR3 DNA reads TGTGCCAGCAGTCCCCGGATCTACAATGAGCAGTTCTTC. Translated, it gives CASSPRIYNEQFF.

The rearrangement links TRBV24-1 to TRBJ2-1; 9 bases line up with TRBD2. The CDR3 is 17 residues long. Trimming at V came to 4 bases and at J to 7 bases, leaving 13 bases not matched to a gene. Germline CDR1 and CDR2: KGHDR and SFDVKD. The CDR3 region is CATSDPSGKGERNEQFF. The CDR3 DNA sequence: TGTGCCACCAGTGACCCTAGCGGGAAGGGGGAGAGGAATGAGCAGTTCTTC.

The chain combines TRBV20-1 with TRBJ2-3; 11 bases match TRBD2. Germline lookup yields CDR1 DFQATT and CDR2 SNEGSKA (reference sequence). Trimming removed 3 bases from V and 2 bases from J; junction bases left unmatched: 4. CDR3 length: 15 amino acids. CDR3 sequence reads: CSASQLAGVTDTQYF. Written as DNA, the CDR3 is TGCAGTGCTAGCCAACTAGCGGGGGTCACAGATACGCAGTATTTT.

This clonotype appeared a few times. The CDR3 loop reads CASSQSGRPDNEQFF. CDR3 bases: TGTGCCAGCAGCCAAAGCGGGAGACCTGACAATGAGCAGTTCTTC. This rearrangement joins TRBV7-9 to TRBJ2-1, with 8 positions matching TRBD2. Germline assignment: CDR1 SEHNR and CDR2 FQNEAQ (reference sequence). The CDR3 is 15 residues long. V trimming: 5 bases; J trimming: 5 bases; junction bases outside the gene matches: 8.

This sequence joins TRBV27 and TRBJ1-6; no clear D gene. From germline, CDR1 is MNHEY and CDR2 SMNVEV (reference sequence). V dropped 1 base and J dropped 8 bases, with 9 bases sitting between them. CDR3 length: 14 residues. CDR3 loop: CASSLYAAHSPLHF. In DNA, the CDR3 is TGTGCCAGCAGTTTATACGCCGCCCATTCACCCCTCCACTTT.

The rearrangement joins TRBV7-9 to TRBJ2-1, with 11 nucleotides matching TRBD1. The germline gives CDR1 SEHNR, CDR2 FQNEAQ (reference sequence). The CDR3 loop spans 15 amino acids. Losses at the gene ends were 6 bases for V and 6 bases for J; bases not matched to a gene: 7. CDR3 sequence (DNA): TGTGCCAGCAGAGTTGGACAGGGGGCATTCAATGAGCAGTTCTTC. This gives the protein CASRVGQGAFNEQFF.